A selection of T cell receptor beta chains follows, all from one sample in a study of blood T cell repertoires in COVID-19. Assay used: immunoSEQ multiplex PCR; TCRdb lists only in-frame clones, some missing. The data contain roughly 56,000 clones, 85% to 90% of them singletons. Sequencing was carried out using peripheral blood. All receptors derive from a human donor in a cohort sampled during active COVID-19. The CDR3 runs from the conserved cysteine through the conserved F or W. Each record gives: clone size, J gene, D gene, V gene, CDR3 protein, CDR3 DNA. A D gene is named only where the DNA matches it firmly. Not every row has a clone size; where given, it reads once, few, many or a size class.

abundance: -; j_gene: TRBJ2-7; d_gene: TRBD1; v_gene: TRBV6-2/TRBV6-3; CDR3aa: CASSSGQGSYEQYF; CDR3nt: TGTGCCAGCAGTTCGGGACAGGGATCCTACGAGCAGTACTTC
abundance: -; j_gene: TRBJ1-5; d_gene: -; v_gene: TRBV24-1; CDR3aa: CATSDSRQGWNQPQHF; CDR3nt: TGTGCCACCAGTGATTCCCGGCAGGGGTGGAATCAGCCCCAGCATTTT
abundance: -; j_gene: TRBJ2-2; d_gene: TRBD2; v_gene: TRBV3-1/TRBV3-2; CDR3aa: CASSQTGTSGFTGELFF; CDR3nt: TGTGCCAGCAGCCAAACCGGGACTAGCGGATTCACCGGGGAGCTGTTTTTT
abundance: -; j_gene: TRBJ2-1; d_gene: TRBD1; v_gene: TRBV5-1; CDR3aa: CASSSGQGGLHNEQFF; CDR3nt: TGCGCCAGCAGCTCGGGACAGGGAGGTCTCCACAATGAGCAGTTCTTC
abundance: -; j_gene: TRBJ1-5; d_gene: TRBD1; v_gene: TRBV6-5; CDR3aa: CASRQDRGYNQPQHF; CDR3nt: TGTGCCAGCAGGCAAGACAGGGGATACAATCAGCCCCAGCATTTT
abundance: few; j_gene: TRBJ1-2; d_gene: -; v_gene: TRBV19; CDR3aa: CASSNGVPNYGYTF; CDR3nt: TGTGCCAGTAGTAACGGTGTTCCAAACTATGGCTACACCTTC
abundance: -; j_gene: TRBJ1-2; d_gene: -; v_gene: TRBV6-5; CDR3aa: CASSFIPTDHYGYTF; CDR3nt: TGTGCCAGCAGTTTCATACCGACAGACCACTATGGCTACACCTTC
abundance: -; j_gene: TRBJ1-5; d_gene: TRBD1; v_gene: TRBV3-1/TRBV3-2; CDR3aa: CASSHNRGIYDQPQHF; CDR3nt: TGTGCCAGCAGCCACAACAGGGGTATTTACGATCAGCCCCAGCATTTT
abundance: -; j_gene: TRBJ2-5; d_gene: TRBD2; v_gene: TRBV5-4; CDR3aa: CASSLGLATQETQYF; CDR3nt: TGTGCCAGCAGCTTGGGACTAGCGACACAAGAGACCCAGTACTTC
abundance: -; j_gene: TRBJ2-7; d_gene: -; v_gene: TRBV21-1; CDR3aa: CASSKALAAHGEQYF; CDR3nt: TGTGCCAGCAGCAAGGCTCTAGCAGCCCACGGGGAGCAGTACTTC
abundance: -; j_gene: TRBJ2-3; d_gene: TRBD2; v_gene: TRBV28; CDR3aa: CASSPTSGRSASTDTQYF; CDR3nt: TGTGCCAGCAGCCCAACTAGCGGGAGGTCCGCTAGCACAGATACGCAGTATTTT
abundance: -; j_gene: TRBJ2-6; d_gene: TRBD1; v_gene: TRBV5-5; CDR3aa: CASSRDSRSGANVLTF; CDR3nt: TGTGCCAGCAGCCGGGACAGCCGCTCTGGGGCCAACGTCCTGACTTTC
abundance: -; j_gene: TRBJ1-3; d_gene: -; v_gene: TRBV28; CDR3aa: CATENRSSGNTIYF; CDR3nt: TGTGCCACGGAGAACAGGTCCTCTGGAAACACCATATATTTT
abundance: -; j_gene: TRBJ1-2; d_gene: -; v_gene: TRBV21-1; CDR3aa: CASSIPPPGQVFTRYGYTF; CDR3nt: TGTGCCAGCAGCATCCCCCCCCCGGGACAGGTATTCACGCGCTATGGCTACACCTTC
abundance: -; j_gene: TRBJ1-1; d_gene: -; v_gene: TRBV2; CDR3aa: CASSEYNTNTEAFF; CDR3nt: TGTGCCAGCAGTGAATATAACACGAACACTGAAGCTTTCTTT
abundance: -; j_gene: TRBJ1-1; d_gene: TRBD1; v_gene: TRBV18; CDR3aa: CASSPRQLTGGTEAFF; CDR3nt: TGTGCCAGCTCACCACGACAACTTACAGGGGGGACTGAAGCTTTCTTT
abundance: -; j_gene: TRBJ2-1; d_gene: TRBD2; v_gene: TRBV3-1/TRBV3-2; CDR3aa: CASSLIPGLAMNEQFF; CDR3nt: TGTGCCAGCAGCCTCATCCCGGGACTAGCTATGAATGAGCAGTTCTTC
abundance: -; j_gene: TRBJ2-7; d_gene: TRBD2; v_gene: TRBV28; CDR3aa: CASSLQRLAGGTYEQYF; CDR3nt: TGTGCCAGCAGTCTCCAGAGACTAGCGGGAGGCACCTACGAGCAGTACTTC
abundance: -; j_gene: TRBJ2-5; d_gene: TRBD2; v_gene: TRBV6-6; CDR3aa: CASSRYRDSTSGRPIGETQYF; CDR3nt: TGTGCCAGCAGTCGATACAGGGATTCAACTAGCGGGAGGCCAATAGGAGAGACCCAGTACTTC
abundance: -; j_gene: TRBJ1-4; d_gene: -; v_gene: TRBV4-2; CDR3aa: CASSGAFATNEKLFF; CDR3nt: TGTGCCAGCAGCGGGGCTTTCGCAACTAATGAAAAACTGTTTTTT
abundance: few; j_gene: TRBJ1-1; d_gene: -; v_gene: TRBV30; CDR3aa: CAWIKKGGTEAFF; CDR3nt: TGTGCCTGGATTAAAAAGGGGGGGACTGAAGCTTTCTTT
abundance: -; j_gene: TRBJ2-7; d_gene: TRBD1; v_gene: TRBV27; CDR3aa: CASSSKTGAYEQYF; CDR3nt: TGTGCCAGCAGTTCTAAGACAGGGGCCTACGAGCAGTACTTC
abundance: -; j_gene: TRBJ2-1; d_gene: -; v_gene: TRBV6-4; CDR3aa: CASSVFAELNNEQFF; CDR3nt: TGTGCCAGCAGTGTTTTTGCGGAGCTTAACAATGAGCAGTTCTTC
abundance: once; j_gene: TRBJ2-5; d_gene: -; v_gene: TRBV5-4; CDR3aa: CASSPDRNQETQYF; CDR3nt: TGTGCCAGCAGCCCAGACAGGAACCAAGAGACCCAGTACTTC
abundance: -; j_gene: TRBJ2-1; d_gene: TRBD2; v_gene: TRBV9; CDR3aa: CASSEKTSPFGNEQFF; CDR3nt: TGTGCCAGCAGCGAAAAGACTAGCCCGTTCGGCAATGAGCAGTTCTTC
abundance: -; j_gene: TRBJ2-1; d_gene: TRBD2; v_gene: TRBV27; CDR3aa: CASSHRTSAYNEQFF; CDR3nt: TGTGCCAGCAGTCACCGGACTAGCGCCTACAATGAGCAGTTCTTC
abundance: -; j_gene: TRBJ1-1; d_gene: -; v_gene: TRBV27; CDR3aa: CASSFSRRGTEAFF; CDR3nt: TGTGCCAGCAGTTTTTCGAGACGGGGCACTGAAGCTTTCTTT
abundance: -; j_gene: TRBJ2-7; d_gene: TRBD2; v_gene: TRBV4-2; CDR3aa: CASSQPGGNSGSYEQYF; CDR3nt: TGTGCCAGCAGCCAACCTGGGGGGAATAGCGGGAGCTACGAGCAGTACTTC
abundance: few; j_gene: TRBJ2-3; d_gene: -; v_gene: TRBV27; CDR3aa: CASSHRIQWVTDTQYF; CDR3nt: TGTGCCAGCAGCCACAGGATACAGTGGGTCACAGATACGCAGTATTTT
abundance: -; j_gene: TRBJ1-6; d_gene: -; v_gene: TRBV27; CDR3aa: CASTWRSNSPLHF; CDR3nt: TGTGCCAGCACGTGGCGGAGCAATTCACCCCTCCACTTT
abundance: -; j_gene: TRBJ2-1; d_gene: TRBD2; v_gene: TRBV5-6; CDR3aa: CASSLGLAASYNEQFF; CDR3nt: TGTGCCAGCAGCTTAGGACTAGCGGCCTCCTACAATGAGCAGTTCTTC
abundance: -; j_gene: TRBJ2-4; d_gene: TRBD1; v_gene: TRBV24-1; CDR3aa: CATSDRDSRNIQYF; CDR3nt: TGTGCCACCAGTGATCGGGACAGTCGGAACATTCAGTACTTC
abundance: -; j_gene: TRBJ2-2; d_gene: -; v_gene: TRBV13; CDR3aa: CASSTPGLYTGELFF; CDR3nt: TGTGCCAGCAGCACACCGGGACTTTACACCGGGGAGCTGTTTTTT
abundance: -; j_gene: TRBJ2-7; d_gene: -; v_gene: TRBV20-1; CDR3aa: CSAGSGHEQYF; CDR3nt: TGCAGTGCTGGTAGCGGTCACGAGCAGTACTTC
abundance: -; j_gene: TRBJ2-3; d_gene: TRBD2; v_gene: TRBV27; CDR3aa: CASRHPSGRKDTQYF; CDR3nt: TGTGCCAGCAGACACCCTAGCGGGAGAAAAGATACGCAGTATTTT
abundance: -; j_gene: TRBJ2-5; d_gene: -; v_gene: TRBV3-1/TRBV3-2; CDR3aa: CASSQGTGPQGTQYF; CDR3nt: TGTGCCAGCAGCCAAGGGACGGGCCCTCAGGGGACCCAGTACTTC
abundance: -; j_gene: TRBJ2-1; d_gene: TRBD2; v_gene: TRBV28; CDR3aa: CASRRGGREQFF; CDR3nt: TGTGCCAGCAGACGCGGGGGTCGTGAGCAGTTCTTC
abundance: -; j_gene: TRBJ2-1; d_gene: -; v_gene: TRBV4-2; CDR3aa: CASSQATGTTLYNEQFF; CDR3nt: TGTGCCAGCAGCCAAGCCACCGGCACTACCCTCTACAATGAGCAGTTCTTC
abundance: -; j_gene: TRBJ2-1; d_gene: -; v_gene: TRBV2; CDR3aa: CASSVSGLNEQFF; CDR3nt: TGTGCCAGCAGCGTCTCTGGACTAAATGAGCAGTTCTTC
abundance: -; j_gene: TRBJ2-1; d_gene: TRBD2; v_gene: TRBV6-5; CDR3aa: CASGRGRHNEQFF; CDR3nt: TGTGCCAGCGGGCGGGGGAGGCACAATGAGCAGTTCTTC
abundance: -; j_gene: TRBJ2-1; d_gene: TRBD2; v_gene: TRBV27; CDR3aa: CASSRLGLAANNEQFF; CDR3nt: TGTGCCAGCAGTCGCCTCGGACTAGCGGCCAACAATGAGCAGTTCTTC
abundance: -; j_gene: TRBJ2-7; d_gene: TRBD2; v_gene: TRBV14; CDR3aa: CASSQLPSGRREQYF; CDR3nt: TGTGCCAGCAGCCAACTTCCTAGCGGGAGGAGGGAGCAGTACTTC
abundance: -; j_gene: TRBJ2-7; d_gene: TRBD1; v_gene: TRBV15; CDR3aa: CATSRDRGSSEQYF; CDR3nt: TGTGCCACCAGCAGGGACAGGGGATCGTCCGAGCAGTACTTC
abundance: -; j_gene: TRBJ2-1; d_gene: -; v_gene: TRBV10-3; CDR3aa: CAISESTRVGQFF; CDR3nt: TGTGCCATCAGTGAGTCGACCCGGGTGGGGCAGTTCTTC
abundance: -; j_gene: TRBJ2-1; d_gene: -; v_gene: TRBV29-1; CDR3aa: CSVGRDTPYNEQFF; CDR3nt: TGCAGCGTTGGTCGGGACACGCCCTACAATGAGCAGTTCTTC
abundance: -; j_gene: TRBJ2-7; d_gene: TRBD1; v_gene: TRBV28; CDR3aa: CASSSRGTASYEQYF; CDR3nt: TGTGCCAGCAGTTCAAGAGGGACAGCATCCTACGAGCAGTACTTC
abundance: -; j_gene: TRBJ1-1; d_gene: -; v_gene: TRBV15; CDR3aa: CATSVNMNTEAFF; CDR3nt: TGTGCCACCAGCGTCAACATGAACACTGAAGCTTTCTTT
abundance: -; j_gene: TRBJ2-7; d_gene: -; v_gene: TRBV6-5; CDR3aa: CASSPPGSYEQYF; CDR3nt: TGTGCCAGCAGTCCTCCCGGTTCCTACGAGCAGTACTTC
abundance: -; j_gene: TRBJ1-2; d_gene: -; v_gene: TRBV5-1; CDR3aa: CASSFSGIEDYGYTF; CDR3nt: TGCGCCAGCTCATTTTCCGGGATAGAGGACTATGGCTACACCTTC
abundance: -; j_gene: TRBJ1-4; d_gene: -; v_gene: TRBV28; CDR3aa: CASTTSGSGHNEKLFF; CDR3nt: TGTGCCAGCACCACTTCCGGCAGCGGCCATAATGAAAAACTGTTTTTT
abundance: -; j_gene: TRBJ2-1; d_gene: TRBD2; v_gene: TRBV6-4; CDR3aa: CASSDSSAGGEQFF; CDR3nt: TGTGCCAGCAGTGACTCATCAGCGGGAGGTGAGCAGTTCTTC
abundance: once; j_gene: TRBJ2-5; d_gene: TRBD2; v_gene: TRBV7-9; CDR3aa: CASSIGLAGQETQYF; CDR3nt: TGTGCCAGCAGCATAGGACTAGCGGGGCAAGAGACCCAGTACTTC
abundance: -; j_gene: TRBJ2-3; d_gene: TRBD2; v_gene: TRBV5-1; CDR3aa: CASSLGPSGSGTDTQYF; CDR3nt: TGCGCCAGCAGCTTGGGCCCTAGCGGGAGTGGGACAGATACGCAGTATTTT
abundance: -; j_gene: TRBJ1-5; d_gene: TRBD1; v_gene: TRBV28; CDR3aa: CASSLVAGGLGNQPQHF; CDR3nt: TGTGCCAGCAGTTTAGTCGCAGGGGGTCTGGGCAATCAGCCCCAGCATTTT
abundance: -; j_gene: TRBJ2-7; d_gene: TRBD2; v_gene: TRBV5-1; CDR3aa: CASSLAHVVTSGSNEQYF; CDR3nt: TGCGCCAGCAGCTTGGCCCATGTTGTGACTAGCGGGTCCAACGAGCAGTACTTC